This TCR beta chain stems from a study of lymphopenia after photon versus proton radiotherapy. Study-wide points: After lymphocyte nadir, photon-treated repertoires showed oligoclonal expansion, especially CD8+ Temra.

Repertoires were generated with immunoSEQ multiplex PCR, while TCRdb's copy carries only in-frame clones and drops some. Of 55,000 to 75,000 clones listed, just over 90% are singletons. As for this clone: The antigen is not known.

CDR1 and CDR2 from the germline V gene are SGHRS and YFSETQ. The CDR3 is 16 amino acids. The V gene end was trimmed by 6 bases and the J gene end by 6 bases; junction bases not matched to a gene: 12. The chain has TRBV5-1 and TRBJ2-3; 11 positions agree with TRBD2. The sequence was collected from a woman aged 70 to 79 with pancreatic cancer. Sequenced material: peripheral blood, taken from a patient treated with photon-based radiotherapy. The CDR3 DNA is TGCGCCAGCACCTGGGTACTAGCGGGAGTGGGGGATACGCAGTATTTT. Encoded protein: CASTWVLAGVGDTQYF.